This T cell receptor (beta chain) was profiled in a study of blood T cell repertoires in COVID-19. Here immunoSEQ multiplex PCR was the method, and the copy in TCRdb shows in-frame clones only, minus some. The sample lists under 400,000 clones, over 85% occurring once. The germline V gene has CDR1 SGHDT and CDR2 YYEEEE. The CDR3 loop spans 15 amino acids. J was trimmed by 0 bases and V by 4 bases; bases with no gene match: 4. The chain joins TRBV5-6 to TRBJ1-1; 9 bases are a match to TRBD1. This clonotype was sampled from a woman aged 55 to 70 with COVID-19, enrolled during active disease. Sequencing input: peripheral blood. As DNA, the CDR3 is TGTGCCAGCAGCGATTGGACAGGGGTGAACACTGAAGCTTTCTTT. Translated, it gives CASSDWTGVNTEAFF.